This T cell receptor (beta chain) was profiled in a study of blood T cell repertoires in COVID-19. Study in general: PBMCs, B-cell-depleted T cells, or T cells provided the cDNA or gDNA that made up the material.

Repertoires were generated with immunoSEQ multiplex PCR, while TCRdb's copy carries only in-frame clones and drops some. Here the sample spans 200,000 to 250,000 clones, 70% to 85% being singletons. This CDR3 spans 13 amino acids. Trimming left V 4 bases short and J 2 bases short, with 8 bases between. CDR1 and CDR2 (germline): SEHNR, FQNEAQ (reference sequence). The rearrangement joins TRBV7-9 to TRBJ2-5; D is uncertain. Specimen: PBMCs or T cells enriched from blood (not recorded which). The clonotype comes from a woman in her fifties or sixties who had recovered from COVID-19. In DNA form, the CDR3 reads TGTGCCAGCAGCTCGGCGGTTCAAGAGACCCAGTACTTC. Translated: CASSSAVQETQYF.